Listed below are T cell receptor beta chains from one sample, sequenced in a study of OX40 agonist ivuxolimab in advanced cancers. Assay: immunoSEQ multiplex PCR; the TCRdb copy retains only in-frame clones and omits some. This repertoire shows approximately 100,000 clones, around 91% found once; its top ten account for around 1.5%. Source: CD4+ or CD8+ T cells sorted from blood, taken in a trial of the OX40 agonist ivuxolimab. All receptors derive from an adult with an advanced solid tumor such as melanoma, head and neck, liver or kidney cancer. Each CDR3 is given with its conserved first and last residue. The D gene is left open where the match is weak. Size is omitted from some rows. Given values are once, few, many or a class for expanded clones.

v_call	d_call	cdr3_length	clone_size	j_call	cdr3_nt	cdr3_aa
TRBV19	TRBD2	11	-	TRBJ2-5	TGTGCCAGCGGGGGGGTAGAGACCCAGTACTTC	CASGGVETQYF
TRBV19	TRBD1	13	-	TRBJ1-2	TGTGCCAGTAGTATTCAGGGGGCGGACGGCTACACCTTC	CASSIQGADGYTF
TRBV6-6	-	16	-	TRBJ2-2	TGTGCCAGCAGTTACTCGCACAAGGCGAACACCGGGGAGCTGTTTTTT	CASSYSHKANTGELFF
TRBV7-2	-	16	-	TRBJ2-1	TGTGCCAGCGCATCACAGGGGGTTAGCGGGAGAAATGAGCAGTTCTTC	CASASQGVSGRNEQFF
TRBV25-1	-	11	-	TRBJ1-2	TGTGCCAGTGCACAGAACTATGGCTACACCTTC	CASAQNYGYTF
TRBV19	TRBD1	16	-	TRBJ2-5	TGTGCCAGTAGAAATTTGACAGGGGGGATCTCAGGGACCCAGTACTTC	CASRNLTGGISGTQYF
TRBV7-9	-	16	-	TRBJ2-3	TGTGCCAGCAGCCAACGCCTACAGGACTACACAGATACGCAGTATTTT	CASSQRLQDYTDTQYF
TRBV29-1	-	10	-	TRBJ1-4	TGCAGCGTTGGAAGTGAAAAACTGTTTTTT	CSVGSEKLFF
TRBV6-5	-	13	-	TRBJ2-3	TGTGCCAGCACGTCTAGCGGCACAGATACGCAGTATTTT	CASTSSGTDTQYF
TRBV27	TRBD1	16	-	TRBJ2-5	TGTGCCAGCAGTCCATACCCCACAGGGGGGAGGCAGACCCAGTACTTC	CASSPYPTGGRQTQYF
TRBV11-3	-	13	once	TRBJ2-7	TGTGCCAGCAGCCTTGGACAGTTCGACGAGCAGTACTTC	CASSLGQFDEQYF
TRBV4-2	TRBD2	18	-	TRBJ2-7	TGTGCCAGCAGCCAAGATAGAACACTTAGCGGGCGCTCCTACGAGCAGTACTTC	CASSQDRTLSGRSYEQYF
TRBV9	-	15	-	TRBJ1-2	TGTGCCAGCAGCACTGGCGGGGCCCTTAACTATGGCTACACCTTC	CASSTGGALNYGYTF
TRBV20-1	-	11	-	TRBJ2-1	TGCAGTGCTCTGGACGGCTACCTGGGGTTCTTC	CSALDGYLGFF
TRBV7-3	TRBD1	16	few	TRBJ2-3	TGTGCCAGCAGCTTAGAAGGGACAGCTAGCACAGATACGCAGTATTTT	CASSLEGTASTDTQYF
TRBV6-4	-	14	once	TRBJ2-3	TGTGCCAGCTCCCTCGGAACAGGGACAGATACGCAGTATTTT	CASSLGTGTDTQYF
TRBV28	-	15	-	TRBJ1-5	TGTGCCAGCAGCTCCCCAGGAATGACTCGGCAGCCCCAGCATTTT	CASSSPGMTRQPQHF
TRBV28	-	14	-	TRBJ2-1	TGTGCCAGCAGTCCACGCAGGGATTACAATGAGCAGTTCTTC	CASSPRRDYNEQFF
TRBV19	-	14	-	TRBJ2-2	TGTGCCAGTAGTATAAGAGCGAACACCGGGGAGCTGTTTTTT	CASSIRANTGELFF
TRBV5-6	-	16	-	TRBJ2-4	TGTGCCAGCAGAAACAGGTTTCGGCTAGCCAAAAACATTCAGTACTTC	CASRNRFRLAKNIQYF
TRBV7-3	TRBD1	15	-	TRBJ1-2	TGTGCCAGCAGCCTCGAACCAGGGGGAGGCTATGGCTACACCTTC	CASSLEPGGGYGYTF
TRBV9	-	15	-	TRBJ2-7	TGTGCCAGCAGCGTAGGGTACTACGTAGGGCTCGAGCAGTACTTC	CASSVGYYVGLEQYF
TRBV30	-	13	-	TRBJ2-5	TGTGCCTGGAGTTCGACAACCCCGGAGACCCAGTACTTC	CAWSSTTPETQYF
TRBV6-4	-	15	-	TRBJ2-2	TGTGCCAGCAGTGAAGGTAGTGGGGTCACCGGGGAGCTGTTTTTT	CASSEGSGVTGELFF
TRBV4-3	-	15	-	TRBJ1-2	TGCGCCAGCAGACAACAGGACCAGGGAAACTATGGCTACACCTTC	CASRQQDQGNYGYTF
TRBV5-1	TRBD1	20	-	TRBJ2-6	TGCGCCAGCAGCTTGAAGACAGGGGGCAGCCCCAATTCTGGGGCCAACGTCCTGACTTTC	CASSLKTGGSPNSGANVLTF
TRBV12-5	TRBD2	14	-	TRBJ2-5	TGTGCTAGTGGTTTGGAGACTAGCGGGAGAACCCAGTACTTC	CASGLETSGRTQYF
TRBV7-2	-	14	-	TRBJ2-1	TGTGCCAGCAGCTTAAGGACGCCCTACAATGAGCAGTTCTTC	CASSLRTPYNEQFF
TRBV19	-	15	-	TRBJ2-7	TGTGCCAGTAGTATTGGCCAGGGCAAGGGTTACGAGCAGTACTTC	CASSIGQGKGYEQYF
TRBV28	-	17	-	TRBJ2-5	TGTGCCAGCAGTTTTCCCCGCTTAGACAGGTACCAAGAGACCCAGTACTTC	CASSFPRLDRYQETQYF
TRBV19	-	15	-	TRBJ2-3	TGTGCCAGTAGTCGCGCCCGGACCGGGGCAGATACGCAGTATTTT	CASSRARTGADTQYF
TRBV11-2	TRBD2	16	-	TRBJ2-5	TGTGCCAGCAGCTTCCTAGCGGGAGGGCCGGTTGAGACCCAGTACTTC	CASSFLAGGPVETQYF
TRBV11-3	-	13	-	TRBJ1-1	TGTGCCAGCAGTCTCGAGGTGAACACTGAAGCTTTCTTT	CASSLEVNTEAFF
TRBV4-1	-	14	-	TRBJ2-5	TGCGCCAGCAGCCAAGTCGGGGGCCAAGAGACCCAGTACTTC	CASSQVGGQETQYF
TRBV5-1	TRBD1	14	once	TRBJ1-4	TGCGCCAGCAGCCAAAGACAGGGGGGTGAAAAACTGTTTTTT	CASSQRQGGEKLFF
TRBV7-7	-	15	-	TRBJ1-5	TGTGCTAGCAGCCTTACGAGACAGCTGAATCAGCCCCAGCATTTT	CASSLTRQLNQPQHF
TRBV12-2	-	14	-	TRBJ1-3	TGTGCAAGTCGCTTAGGCAGGTTTGGAAACACCATATATTTT	CASRLGRFGNTIYF
TRBV18	-	13	-	TRBJ2-7	TGTGCCAGCTCACTTTACACAGCCTACGAGCAGTACTTC	CASSLYTAYEQYF
TRBV27	-	14	-	TRBJ2-5	-	CASSFFGQGETQYF
TRBV2	-	13	-	TRBJ1-5	TGTGCCAGCAGTGAGTTGAGCAATCAGCCCCAGCATTTT	CASSELSNQPQHF
TRBV6-6	TRBD1	15	-	TRBJ2-2	TGTGCCAGCAGCCCCGACAGGGGGGGCACCGGGGAGCTGTTTTTT	CASSPDRGGTGELFF
TRBV7-8	TRBD2	14	-	TRBJ2-1	TGTGCCAGCAGCGGCGGACTAGAGGCGGGTGAGCAGTTCTTC	CASSGGLEAGEQFF